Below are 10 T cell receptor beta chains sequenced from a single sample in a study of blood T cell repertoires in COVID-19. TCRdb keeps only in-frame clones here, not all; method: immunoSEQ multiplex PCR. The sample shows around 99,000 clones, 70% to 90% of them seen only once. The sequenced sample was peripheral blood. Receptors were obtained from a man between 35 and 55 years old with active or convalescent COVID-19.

The CDR3 loop is CASSPPSTYTGELFF. In DNA, the CDR3 is TGTGCCAGCTCACCACCCTCTACCTACACCGGGGAGCTGTTTTTT. V gene TRBV18 combines with J gene TRBJ2-2; no definite D call. The CDR3 has 15 residues. Trimming left V 0 bases short and J 3 bases short, with 8 bases between. The germline V gene encodes CDR1 KGHSH and CDR2 LQKENI.

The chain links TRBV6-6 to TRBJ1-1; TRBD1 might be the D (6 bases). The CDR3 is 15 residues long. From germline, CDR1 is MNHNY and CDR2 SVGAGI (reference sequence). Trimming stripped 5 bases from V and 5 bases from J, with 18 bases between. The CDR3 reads CASSTLQGWGTEAFF. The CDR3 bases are TGTGCCAGCAGTACATTACAGGGTTGGGGAACTGAAGCTTTCTTT.

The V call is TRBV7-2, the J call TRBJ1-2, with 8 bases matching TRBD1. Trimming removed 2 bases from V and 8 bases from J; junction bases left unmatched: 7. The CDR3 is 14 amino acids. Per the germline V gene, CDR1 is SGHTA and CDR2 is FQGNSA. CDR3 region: CASSLRTGQGGYTF. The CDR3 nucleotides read TGTGCCAGCAGCTTAAGGACAGGGCAGGGCGGCTACACCTTC.

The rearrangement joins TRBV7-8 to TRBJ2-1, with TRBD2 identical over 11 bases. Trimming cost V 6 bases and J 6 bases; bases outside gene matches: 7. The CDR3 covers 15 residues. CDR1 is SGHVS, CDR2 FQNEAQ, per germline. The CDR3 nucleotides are TGTGCCAGCAGACTAGGAACTAGCGGGAGCAATGAGCAGTTCTTC. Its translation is CASRLGTSGSNEQFF. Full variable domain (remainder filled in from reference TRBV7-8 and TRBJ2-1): GAGVSQSPRYKVAKRGQDVALRCDPISGHVSLFWYQQALGQGPEFLTYFQNEAQLDKSGLPSDRFFAERPEGSVSTLKIQRTQQEDSAVYLCASRLGTSGSNEQFFGPGTRLTVL.

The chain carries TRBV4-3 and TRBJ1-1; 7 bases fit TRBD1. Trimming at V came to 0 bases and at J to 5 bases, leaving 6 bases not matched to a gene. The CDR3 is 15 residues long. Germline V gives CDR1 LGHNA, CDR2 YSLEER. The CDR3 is CASSQEVLTGTEAFF. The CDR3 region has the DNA TGCGCCAGCAGCCAAGAAGTCTTGACAGGGACTGAAGCTTTCTTT.

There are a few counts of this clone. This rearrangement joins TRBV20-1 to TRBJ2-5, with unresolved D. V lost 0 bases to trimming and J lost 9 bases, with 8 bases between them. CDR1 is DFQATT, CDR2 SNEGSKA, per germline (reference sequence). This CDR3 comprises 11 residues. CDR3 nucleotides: TGCAGTGCTAGAGACCCTTCGGCCCAGTACTTC. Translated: CSARDPSAQYF.

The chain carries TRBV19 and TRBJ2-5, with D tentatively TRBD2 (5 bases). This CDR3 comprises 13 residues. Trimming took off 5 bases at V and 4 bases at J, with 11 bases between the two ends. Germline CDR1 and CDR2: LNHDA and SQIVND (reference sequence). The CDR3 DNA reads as TGTGCCAGTAGTTCAACACGGGGAGAGACCCAGTACTTC. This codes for CASSSTRGETQYF.

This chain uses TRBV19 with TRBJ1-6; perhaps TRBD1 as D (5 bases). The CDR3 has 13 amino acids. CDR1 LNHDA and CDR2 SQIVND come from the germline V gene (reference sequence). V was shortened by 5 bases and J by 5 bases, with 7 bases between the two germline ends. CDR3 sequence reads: CASSETDNSPLHF. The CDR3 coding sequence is TGTGCCAGTAGTGAGACAGATAATTCACCCCTCCACTTT.

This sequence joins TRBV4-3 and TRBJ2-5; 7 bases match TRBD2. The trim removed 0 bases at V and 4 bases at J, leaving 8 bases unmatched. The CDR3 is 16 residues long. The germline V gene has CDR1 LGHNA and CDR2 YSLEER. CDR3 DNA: TGCGCCAGCAGCCAAGATTATCGCGGGAGCGGAGAGACCCAGTACTTC. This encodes CASSQDYRGSGETQYF.

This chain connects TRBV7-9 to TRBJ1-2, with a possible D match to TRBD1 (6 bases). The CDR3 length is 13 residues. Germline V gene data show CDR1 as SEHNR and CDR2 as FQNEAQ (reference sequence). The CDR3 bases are TGTGCGGCACCCGAGGGGGCTAACTATGGCTACACCTTC. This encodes CAAPEGANYGYTF. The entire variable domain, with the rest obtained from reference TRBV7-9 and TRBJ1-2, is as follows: DTGVSQNPRHKITKRGQNVTFRCDPISEHNRLYWYRQTLGQGPEFLTYFQNEAQLEKSRLLSDRFSAERPKGSFSTLEIQRTEQGDSAMYLCAAPEGANYGYTFGSGTRLTVV.